This T cell receptor (beta chain) stems from a study of PD-1 blockade in mismatch repair-deficient tumors. About the study: Patients had around twelve mismatch repair-deficient cancer types, all previously treated and progressing. Study-wide results and limits: Tumor-resident clones, often absent from pretreatment blood, expanded after pembrolizumab and then contracted.

Trimming removed 3 bases from V and 4 bases from J; junction bases left unmatched: 6. CDR1 and CDR2 from the germline V gene are MGHDK and SYGVNS. The CDR3 contains 14 residues. Turning to this clone: What it binds is not known.

Libraries were prepared by immunoSEQ multiplex PCR; TCRdb keeps only in-frame clonotypes and omits some of them. This table holds 40,000 to 65,000 clones, roughly 80% found once. Mismatch repair deficiency was confirmed in all patients, by PCR or immunohistochemistry. The TCR-sequenced patients were three responders to pembrolizumab. This sequence originates from an adult with mismatch repair-deficient cancer. This specimen was peripheral blood, taken about 20 weeks after starting pembrolizumab. The chain combines TRBV25-1 with TRBJ2-7; 7 bases match TRBD1. The CDR3 region is CASSDTGVGYEQYF. The CDR3, as DNA: TGTGCCAGCAGTGACACAGGGGTTGGGTACGAGCAGTACTTC.